These T cell receptor beta chains were read from a single sample in a study of blood T cells in healthy people across ages. TCRdb fed the 5' RACE reads into MiXCR, producing one record per CDR3 protein. This table holds around 1,600,000 distinct CDR3 sequences, less than 45% found once. Sequenced material: blood. These receptors were collected from a woman younger than 30 in good health. CDR3s include the opening cysteine and the closing phenylalanine or tryptophan. A D gene is named only where the DNA matches it firmly. Size values are once, few and many counts, or a class for expanded clones, and some rows have none.

V	J	D	size	DNA	CDR3
TRBV7-2	TRBJ1-1	-	-	TGTGCCAGCAGCTCTGGGCCTGTGCTGAACACTGAAGCTTTCTTT	CASSSGPVLNTEAFF
TRBV29-1	TRBJ2-1	-	few	TGCGGCGTCAAACCGGGTGGGCATGAGCAGTTCTTC	CGVKPGGHEQFF
TRBV6-2/TRBV6-3	TRBJ1-1	-	-	TGTGCCAGCAGTTACGAGGCAGGGAAGATCCGGCCTGAAGCTTTCTTT	CASSYEAGKIRPEAFF
TRBV19	TRBJ2-1	TRBD2	few	TGTGCCAGTAGTAGCGGGGGGTATTTTGACAATGAGCAGTTCTTC	CASSSGGYFDNEQFF
TRBV14	TRBJ2-5	-	-	TGTGCCAGCAGCCGCGATTATGTCCAAGAGACCCAGTACTTC	CASSRDYVQETQYF
TRBV20-1	TRBJ2-7	-	-	TGCAGTGCTAGAGCCTCATCGGGCAGAGGGTCCTACAATGAGCAGTACTTC	CSARASSGRGSYNEQYF
TRBV6-2/TRBV6-3	TRBJ2-7	-	-	TGTGCCAGCAGTTACTCGGGACCAACTTACGAGCAGTACTTC	CASSYSGPTYEQYF
TRBV30	TRBJ1-2	-	-	TGTGCCTGGAGTGTAGCCCTTTCCTATGGCTACACCTTC	CAWSVALSYGYTF
TRBV20-1	TRBJ2-3	-	-	TGCAGTGCTAGGGGTAGCGGAGAGGGCCCAGATACGCAGTATTTT	CSARGSGEGPDTQYF
TRBV6-6	TRBJ2-7	TRBD1	many	TGTGCCAGCAGTCCCGGGACAGGCGGCGAGCAGTACTTC	CASSPGTGGEQYF
TRBV7-2	TRBJ1-2	-	-	TGTGCCAGCAGCTTCCGCCAGGGATTTCCCTATGGCTACACCTTC	CASSFRQGFPYGYTF
TRBV4-2	TRBJ2-7	-	few	TGTGCCAGCAGCCAGAAACCTACAGGGAACTACGAGCAGTACTTC	CASSQKPTGNYEQYF
TRBV20-1	TRBJ1-4	-	-	TGCAGTGCTAGAGATAGCGACAGCTATAATGAAAAACTGTTTTTT	CSARDSDSYNEKLFF
TRBV16	TRBJ1-2	-	once	TGTGCCAGCAGCCGAAATCTCAAGGGGGGCTACACCTTC	CASSRNLKGGYTF
TRBV5-1	TRBJ2-3	-	-	TGCGCCAGCAGCAGCGTCCCCAGCGGAGGGAGCACAGATACGCAGTATTTT	CASSSVPSGGSTDTQYF
TRBV6-2/TRBV6-3	TRBJ2-7	TRBD1	-	TGTGCCAGCAGACTCTGGACAGGGACCTACGAGCAGTACTTC	CASRLWTGTYEQYF